Listed below are T cell receptor beta chains from one sample, sequenced in a study of blood T cell repertoires in COVID-19. The protocol was immunoSEQ multiplex PCR, while the TCRdb copy is restricted to in-frame clones and leaves out a portion. The sample consists of about 170,000 clones, about 83% of them appearing once. The sequenced material came from peripheral blood. The source is a woman at least 80 years old with acute or convalescent COVID-19. Both conserved end residues are part of each CDR3. A D gene is named only where the DNA matches it firmly. Rows give clone size only sometimes, using once, few, many, or a class for an expanded clone.

clone size | D gene | J gene | V gene | CDR3 DNA | CDR3 protein
- | - | TRBJ1-1 | TRBV6-6 | TGTGCCAGCTCCTTTGGGGGGTCGAACACTGAAGCTTTCTTT | CASSFGGSNTEAFF
few | - | TRBJ2-3 | TRBV5-6 | TGTGCCAGCAAGGGAACAGGAACAGATACGCAGTATTTT | CASKGTGTDTQYF
many | - | TRBJ2-7 | TRBV9 | TGTGCCAGCAGCGTAGAATTAGCCCCCTCCGAGCAGTACTTC | CASSVELAPSEQYF
- | TRBD1 | TRBJ1-1 | TRBV6-4 | TGTGCCAGCAGTGACGGGGACAGGGGGGAAGCTTTCTTT | CASSDGDRGEAFF
- | - | TRBJ2-7 | TRBV5-4 | TGTGCCAGCAGCTGGGAGGTTGCAGGGCGCTCCTACGAGCAGTACTTC | CASSWEVAGRSYEQYF
- | - | TRBJ2-3 | TRBV21-1 | TGTGCCAGCAGCAATAGCGGGAGGAGTGGGACAGATACGCAGTATTTT | CASSNSGRSGTDTQYF
- | - | TRBJ1-3 | TRBV5-1 | TGCGCCAGCAGAGCGGGACTCTCTGGAAACACCATATATTTT | CASRAGLSGNTIYF
- | - | TRBJ2-1 | TRBV9 | TGTGCCAGCAGCGTAGTTCTTGGAGGGATGAATGAGCAGTTCTTC | CASSVVLGGMNEQFF
once | TRBD1 | TRBJ2-2 | TRBV30 | TGTGCCTGGATGGACAGGACGGTGCGGACCGGGGAGCTGTTTTTT | CAWMDRTVRTGELFF
once | - | TRBJ1-4 | TRBV28 | TGTGCCAGCAGTTCCCAGACGCAGGGAAGGCGTGAAAAACTGTTTTTT | CASSSQTQGRREKLFF
few | - | TRBJ2-5 | TRBV7-9 | TGTGCCAGCAGCTTAGTTGCGGCCTCTTGGGAGACCCAGTACTTC | CASSLVAASWETQYF
once | - | TRBJ2-2 | TRBV6-2/TRBV6-3 | TGTGCCAGCAGTTACAAGCGTACCTTCTTTCCCGGGGAGCTGTTTTTT | CASSYKRTFFPGELFF
- | TRBD1 | TRBJ1-2 | TRBV28 | TGTGCCAGCAGTCGTCAGGGGGCAGGGAACTATGGCTACACCTTC | CASSRQGAGNYGYTF
- | - | TRBJ2-4 | TRBV14 | TGTGCCAGCAGCCAGCGGGGCGAAAGGGCAGCCAAAAACATTCAGTACTTC | CASSQRGERAAKNIQYF